The entry below describes one TCR beta chain. TCRdb redid the calling of the 5' RACE reads with MiXCR, one entry per CDR3 protein. The data hold about half a million distinct CDR3 sequences, with 18% observed a single time. The source of the sample is a study of T-cell memory formation after mild COVID-19. The sample taken for sequencing was PBMCs or a T cell subset sorted from them (not recorded which). This TCR derives from an adult woman who had mild COVID-19 (a few samples of this study predate the infection). Cell type and time point are not known.

In DNA form, the CDR3 reads TGCGCCAGCAGCTACGGACAGGGGGAGAACACCGGGGAGCTGTTTTTT. Its protein is CASSYGQGENTGELFF. The chain couples TRBV4-1 to TRBJ2-2; TRBD1 matches at 10 bases. Germline V CDR1 and CDR2: MGHRA, YSYEKL. The trim removed 5 bases at V and 1 base at J, leaving 4 bases unmatched. CDR3 length: 16 amino acids.